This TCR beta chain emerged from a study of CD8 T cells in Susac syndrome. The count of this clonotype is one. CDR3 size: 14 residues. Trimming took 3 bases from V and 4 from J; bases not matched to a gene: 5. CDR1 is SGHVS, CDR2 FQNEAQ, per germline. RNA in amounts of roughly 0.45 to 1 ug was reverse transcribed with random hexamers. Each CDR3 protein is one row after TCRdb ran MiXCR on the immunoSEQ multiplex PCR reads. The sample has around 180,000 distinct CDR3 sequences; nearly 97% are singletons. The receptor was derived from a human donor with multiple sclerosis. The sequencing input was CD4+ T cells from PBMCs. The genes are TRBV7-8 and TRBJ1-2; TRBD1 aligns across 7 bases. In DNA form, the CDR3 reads TGTGCCAGCAGCTTGAGACAGGGTGGCTATGGCTACACCTTC. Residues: CASSLRQGGYGYTF.